The 31 T cell receptor beta chains listed next were all sequenced from one sample in a study of T cells in Graves' hyperthyroidism and ophthalmopathy. RNA transcripts gave rise to amplified TCR beta CDR3 regions. The primer set for the first-round RT-PCR of the TCR CDR3 was HTBI. TCRdb ran MiXCR on the multiplex PCR reads and lists one entry per CDR3 protein. This sample has hundreds of thousands of distinct CDR3 sequences, with about 14% found just once. The sample was blood. The receptors here all came from a woman aged 50 to 65 with Graves' ophthalmopathy.

This clonotype was detected only a few times. One base away lies a much larger clone, so this may be a sequencing read error. This chain links TRBV7-8 with TRBJ2-1, with 9 bases identical to TRBD2. The CDR3 is 16 amino acids. Germline V gene sequence: CDR1 SGHVS, CDR2 FQNEAQ. Germline trimming cut 5 bases from V and 5 bases from J; bases unmatched to any gene: 10. CDR3 residues: CASSHIGLARNNEQFF. Here the CDR3 DNA reads TGTGCCAGCAGCCACATAGGACTAGCGAGAAACAATGAGCAGTTCTTC.

This clonotype was counted many times. The V gene is TRBV3-1, the J gene TRBJ2-7, with TRBD1 as a possible D gene (5 bases). The CDR3 totals 13 residues. Germline lookup yields CDR1 LGHDT and CDR2 YNNKEL (reference sequence). The germline V and J ends were trimmed by 4 bases and 4 bases, with 11 bases remaining between them. Here the CDR3 DNA reads TGTGCCAGCAGCCCGCTGGGGCGGTACGAGCAGTACTTC. Protein sequence: CASSPLGRYEQYF.

The table lists this clonotype with many counts. The gene calls are TRBV7-3 and TRBJ1-1; a weak D match, TRBD1 (6 bases). Trimming took off 4 bases at V and 2 bases at J, with 8 bases between the two ends. Per germline, CDR1 SGHTA and CDR2 FQGTGA. This CDR3 is built from 13 residues. This CDR3 reads CASSWGGNTEAFF. The CDR3 DNA reads as TGTGCCAGCAGCTGGGGGGGCAACACTGAAGCTTTCTTT.

This clonotype came up a few times. J is TRBJ2-5 and V is TRBV19, with D unresolved. This CDR3 region has 11 residues. Germline V gives CDR1 LNHDA, CDR2 SQIVND (reference sequence). V lost 8 bases and J lost 5, with 9 bases in between. DNA of the CDR3: TGTGCCAGTTCTATATTTGAGACCCAGTACTTC. Encoded protein: CASSIFETQYF.

There are many counts of this clonotype. V and J are TRBV10-3 and TRBJ2-1; 7 bases fit TRBD2. V was clipped by 6 bases and J by 5 bases; unmatched bases: 4. CDR3 length: 13 amino acids. Germline V CDR1 and CDR2: ENHRY, SYGVKD. The CDR3 loop is CAISPRGDNEQFF. DNA for the CDR3: TGTGCCATCAGCCCACGGGGGGACAATGAGCAGTTCTTC.

This clonotype came up many times. The rearrangement uses TRBV6-2 or TRBV6-3 and TRBJ1-1, with D uncertain. Germline-derived CDR1 and CDR2 are MNHEY and SVGEGT. The CDR3 consists of 16 residues. Between the trimmed V and J ends, which lost 2 bases and 1 base, there was a span of 14 bases. The CDR3 bases are TGTGCCAGCAGTTACCGTTTTCGGGGAAAGAACACTGAAGCTTTCTTT. Translated: CASSYRFRGKNTEAFF.

This clonotype has at least ten counts. This chain uses TRBV6-2 or TRBV6-3 with TRBJ2-1; 8 bases map to TRBD2. The CDR3 is made up of 14 amino acids. J lost 7 bases, V lost 6 bases, and 8 bases had no gene match. CDR1 MNHEY and CDR2 SVGEGT come from the germline V gene. The CDR3 sequence: CASREAGAVNEQFF. In DNA, the CDR3 is TGTGCCAGCAGAGAAGCGGGAGCGGTGAATGAGCAGTTCTTC.

There are many counts of this clonotype. The rearrangement links TRBV14 to TRBJ2-7; 9 nucleotides line up with TRBD2. The CDR3 covers 15 residues. CDR1 SGHDN and CDR2 FVKESK come from the germline V gene. With 0 bases clipped from V and 6 bases from J, the junction kept 6 bases outside the gene matches. CDR3 amino acids: CASSQDSGSSFEQYF. The CDR3 DNA reads TGTGCCAGCAGCCAAGATAGCGGGAGCAGTTTCGAGCAGTACTTC.

This clonotype came up many times. The chain recombines TRBV20-1 with TRBJ1-5; 8 nucleotides agree with TRBD1. The CDR3 length is 13 residues. In germline, CDR1 is DFQATT, CDR2 SNEGSKA (reference sequence). V shed 3 bases, J shed 3 bases, and the junction held 1 base outside the gene matches. The CDR3 bases are TGCAGTGCTAGGGACAGGGCCAATCAGCCCCAGCATTTT. Residues: CSARDRANQPQHF.

This clonotype was seen ten or more times. The chain has TRBV11-1 and TRBJ2-7, with TRBD2 matching over 14 bases. The V gene end was trimmed by 6 bases and the J gene end by 5 bases; junction bases not matched to a gene: 9. The length of the CDR3 is 16 residues. Germline CDR1 is SGHAT and CDR2 is FQDESV (reference sequence). CDR3 sequence reads: CASSLGLAGAYDEQYF. Here the CDR3 DNA reads TGTGCCAGCAGTTTGGGACTAGCGGGAGCGTATGACGAGCAGTACTTC.

This clonotype was counted many times. The CDR3 spells CATSTVLGGGETQYF. The CDR3 nucleotides read TGTGCCACCAGTACGGTTCTTGGAGGGGGAGAGACCCAGTACTTC. This chain links TRBV24-1 with TRBJ2-5, with D tentatively TRBD1 or TRBD2 (6 bases each). The CDR3 covers 15 residues. Germline V gene lookup returns CDR1 KGHDR and CDR2 SFDVKD. V lost 6 bases, J lost 4 bases, and 17 bases lay in between.

This clonotype was seen many times. The rearrangement links TRBV7-2 to TRBJ1-1; D gene ambiguous. V gave up 6 bases and J gave up 1 base, with 9 bases separating them. The CDR3 totals 13 residues. Germline V gives CDR1 SGHTA, CDR2 FQGNSA. The CDR3 protein is CASSTWGNTEAFF. In nucleotides, the CDR3 is TGTGCCAGCAGTACATGGGGGAACACTGAAGCTTTCTTT.

This clonotype was detected many times. CDR3 nucleotide sequence: TGTGCCAGCAGTTTGGGACCAGGGGGCAACACAGATACGCAGTATTTT. It translates to CASSLGPGGNTDTQYF. The V call is TRBV12-3 or TRBV12-4, the J call TRBJ2-3, with TRBD1 matching over 8 bases. The junction had 7 bases not matched to a gene; V was cut back by 3 bases and J by 2 bases. CDR3 length: 16 amino acids.

This clonotype was recorded at least ten times. The V call is TRBV24-1, the J call TRBJ2-7, with D perhaps TRBD1 (5 bases). Germline V gene lookup returns CDR1 KGHDR and CDR2 SFDVKD. The CDR3 runs to 14 residues. The V end was cut by 4 bases, the J end by 2 bases, with 11 bases between. The CDR3 DNA reads as TGTGCCACCAGTGACCCCGGACACCCCTACGAGCAGTACTTC. Translated: CATSDPGHPYEQYF.

This clonotype was seen a few times. The gene calls are TRBV12-3 or TRBV12-4 and TRBJ1-2; the D is unclear. Deletions cut 2 bases from V and 4 bases from J, with 8 bases between. CDR3 length equals 13 residues. The DNA of the CDR3 is TGTGCCAGCAGTTTATTGGTAGCCTATGGCTACACCTTC. This gives the protein CASSLLVAYGYTF.

This chain uses TRBV7-8 with TRBJ2-1; 7 bases agree with TRBD2. After removal of 10 bases from V and 4 bases from J, the junction contained 4 bases not matched to a gene. Germline V lookup: CDR1 SGHVS, CDR2 FQNEAQ. The CDR3 length is 12 residues. DNA for the CDR3: TGTGCCATCCTCGGGGGGTACAATGAGCAGTTCTTC. It codes for CAILGGYNEQFF.

Ten or more counts support this clonotype. The chain has TRBV7-3 and TRBJ2-1; D is unresolved. V lost 6 bases and J 8 bases, leaving 14 bases between the germline ends. The CDR3 has 13 residues. In germline, CDR1 is SGHTA, CDR2 FQGTGA. CDR3 nucleotide sequence: TGTGCCAGCAGTAATACCCGGACGGATGAGCAGTTCTTC. Translating gives CASSNTRTDEQFF.

This clonotype has at least ten counts. The chain joins TRBV7-9 to TRBJ2-7; D ambiguous. This CDR3 is built from 14 residues. The V end was cut by 3 bases, the J end by 3 bases, with 12 bases between. Germline values: CDR1 SEHNR, CDR2 FQNEAQ (reference sequence). The CDR3 spells CASSLWGTHYEQYF. The CDR3 region has the DNA TGTGCCAGCAGCTTGTGGGGAACCCACTACGAGCAGTACTTC.

This clonotype came up many times. CDR3 region: CSARDPLADEQFF. The CDR3 DNA reads TGCAGTGCTAGAGACCCGCTAGCGGACGAGCAGTTCTTC. This chain joins TRBV20-1 and TRBJ2-1; 7 nucleotides line up with TRBD2. This CDR3 comprises 13 residues. Germline lookup yields CDR1 DFQATT and CDR2 SNEGSKA (reference sequence). V shed 0 bases, J shed 10 bases, and the junction held 6 bases outside the gene matches.

Ten or more counts support this clonotype. The J gene is TRBJ1-1, the V gene TRBV12-3 or TRBV12-4; TRBD1 might be the D (6 bases). The CDR3 extends over 15 amino acids. Trimming removed 6 bases from V and 4 bases from J, with 18 bases in between. The CDR3 DNA is TGTGCCAGCAGCGAAAACAGGGTCTTGGTCACTGAAGCTTTCTTT. Amino acids: CASSENRVLVTEAFF.

As DNA, the CDR3 is TGCGCCAGCAGCTTGGGGGCAGGGGCTCCGAACTATGGCTACACCTTC. This translates into CASSLGAGAPNYGYTF. The rearrangement uses TRBV5-1 and TRBJ1-2, with D perhaps matching TRBD1 (6 bases). Between the trimmed V and J ends, which lost 0 bases and 2 bases, there was a span of 14 bases. CDR1 and CDR2 (germline): SGHRS, YFSETQ. The length of the CDR3 is 16 residues.

This clonotype occurred many times. The gene calls are TRBV7-2 and TRBJ2-1; 7 nucleotides match TRBD2. The ends lost 5 bases at V and 10 bases at J; junction bases unmatched: 20. CDR1 is SGHTA, CDR2 FQGNSA, per germline. The CDR3 spans 17 residues. CDR3 DNA: TGTGCCAGCAGCATCCCCATTAGCGGGTCCCGTGGCAAAGAGCAGTTCTTC. Translated: CASSIPISGSRGKEQFF. Full variable domain (missing parts from reference TRBV7-2 and TRBJ2-1): GAGVSQSPSNKVTEKGKDVELRCDPISGHTALYWYRQSLGQGLEFLIYFQGNSAPDKSGLPSDRFSAERTGGSVSTLTIQRTQQEDSAVYLCASSIPISGSRGKEQFFGPGTRLTVL.

This clonotype has ten or more counts. V and J are TRBV11-2 and TRBJ2-2; no definite D call. The CDR3 is 14 amino acids. CDR1 SGHAT and CDR2 FQNNGV come from the germline V gene. Deletions cut 6 bases from V and 7 bases from J, with 15 bases between. The CDR3 nucleotides are TGTGCCAGCAGGGGTCTAGTTTTACGCGGGGAGCTGTTTTTT. This encodes CASRGLVLRGELFF.

This clonotype was observed many times. This sequence joins TRBV7-2 and TRBJ2-7; D is unresolved. V lost 5 bases to trimming and J lost 1 base, with 3 bases between them. The CDR3 length is 11 residues. Germline V gene sequence: CDR1 SGHTA, CDR2 FQGNSA. The CDR3 region is CASSRSYEQYF. The CDR3 region has the DNA TGTGCCAGCAGCCGGTCCTACGAGCAGTACTTC.

This clonotype appeared a few times. The rearrangement links TRBV5-4 to TRBJ2-7, with 9 positions matching TRBD1. V was clipped by 3 bases and J by 6 bases; unmatched bases: 10. Germline assignment: CDR1 SGHNT and CDR2 YYREEE (reference sequence). CDR3 length equals 15 residues. In DNA form, the CDR3 reads TGTGCCAGCAGCTCTCCGGGACAGGGCCCCCTCGAGCAGTACTTC. It encodes CASSSPGQGPLEQYF.

V and J are TRBV9 and TRBJ2-7, with 8 nucleotides matching TRBD1. CDR3 length: 15 amino acids. The J segment lost 0 bases and the V segment lost 4 bases, leaving 6 bases of the junction unmatched. From germline, CDR1 is SGDLS and CDR2 YYNGEE. This CDR3 reads CASSFRQGSSYEQYF. CDR3 nucleotide sequence: TGTGCCAGCAGCTTCCGACAGGGGTCCTCCTACGAGCAGTACTTC.

This clonotype came up a few times. This rearrangement joins TRBV7-9 to TRBJ2-7; 8 bases agree with TRBD2. This CDR3 is built from 15 residues. Per the germline V gene, CDR1 is SEHNR and CDR2 is FQNEAQ (reference sequence). V was pared by 4 bases and J by 2 bases, with 7 bases of the junction left unmatched. CDR3 protein: CASSSSGGSAYEQYF. The CDR3 DNA reads as TGTGCCAGCAGCTCCTCGGGGGGGAGTGCCTACGAGCAGTACTTC.

This clonotype was seen repeatedly, ten times or more. This rearrangement joins TRBV6-2 or TRBV6-3 to TRBJ2-7, with 9 bases lining up with TRBD1. The V and J ends lost 4 bases and 3 bases, in that order; junction bases with no gene match: 13. In germline, CDR1 is MNHEY, CDR2 SVGEGT. This CDR3 region has 17 residues. CDR3 loop: CASSFQGQGIWVYEQYF. CDR3 sequence (DNA): TGTGCCAGCAGTTTCCAGGGACAGGGAATTTGGGTCTACGAGCAGTACTTC.

This clonotype appeared many times. The rearrangement uses TRBV28 and TRBJ1-2, with 8 nucleotides matching TRBD1. CDR1 is MDHEN and CDR2 is SYDVKM in the germline V gene. This CDR3 is built from 15 residues. V shed 5 bases, J shed 2 bases, and the junction held 7 bases outside the gene matches. CDR3 protein: CASSRGQGGNYGYTF. The CDR3 region has the DNA TGTGCCAGCAGTCGTGGACAGGGAGGAAACTATGGCTACACCTTC.

This clonotype was seen repeatedly, ten times or more. V usage is TRBV29-1 and J usage is TRBJ2-1; 9 positions match TRBD2. J was trimmed by 1 base and V by 5 bases; bases with no gene match: 3. The CDR3 length is 14 residues. From germline, CDR1 is SQVTM and CDR2 ANQGSEA. CDR3 nucleotide sequence: TGCAGCGTTCGTAGCGGGAGTTCCTACAATGAGCAGTTCTTC. It translates to CSVRSGSSYNEQFF.

Many counts were recorded for this clonotype. The chain has TRBV20-1 and TRBJ1-1; tentative D call: TRBD1 (6 bases). Germline CDR1 is DFQATT and CDR2 is SNEGSKA (reference sequence). CDR3 length equals 14 residues. Trimming shortened V by 3 bases and J by 0 bases, and 11 bases separated the two germline ends. This CDR3 reads CSARDRIMNTEAFF. CDR3 DNA: TGCAGTGCTAGGGACAGAATTATGAACACTGAAGCTTTCTTT.